The next 9 T cell receptor beta chains were all read from a single sample in a study of monozygotic twins with inflammatory bowel disease. TCRdb re-called the 5' RACE reads and shows each CDR3 protein once, DNA omitted. In all, the sample yields under 200,000 distinct CDR3 sequences. Sequences were obtained from blood. The receptor set was obtained from a human donor with ulcerative colitis or Crohn's disease, or a healthy co-twin of an affected twin (not recorded which).

The J gene is TRBJ1-1, the V gene TRBV6-2 or TRBV6-3; there is no DNA to check the TCRdb D call of TRBD1. Germline-derived CDR1 and CDR2 are MNHEY and SVGEGT. The CDR3 length is 18 residues. The CDR3 loop is CASSYQPGQVNLNTEAFF.

The chain recombines TRBV29-1 with TRBJ1-1; TCRdb's D gene call, TRBD1, goes unchecked for lack of DNA. CDR1 SQVTM and CDR2 ANQGSEA come from the germline V gene. The CDR3 is 13 amino acids. This chain's CDR3 is CSVERGGASEAFF.

This chain joins TRBV7-6 and TRBJ2-5; there is no DNA to check the TCRdb D call of TRBD1. CDR3 length equals 17 residues. The germline gives CDR1 SGHVS, CDR2 FNYEAQ. This CDR3 is CASSPLGVNSGLETQYF.

By frequency, this clonotype is medium-sized. The rearrangement links TRBV7-2 to TRBJ2-3; without DNA, the TCRdb call of TRBD2 cannot be checked. Germline assignment: CDR1 SGHTA and CDR2 FQGNSA. The CDR3 contains 15 residues. CDR3 sequence: CASRLGGGGTDTQYF.

This sequence joins TRBV5-1 and TRBJ2-1; the D gene TCRdb calls, TRBD2, cannot be checked with no DNA. The CDR3 loop spans 16 amino acids. The germline V gene has CDR1 SGHRS and CDR2 YFSETQ. The chain's CDR3 is CASSLEVAGANNEQFF.

J is TRBJ2-5 and V is TRBV6-5; TCRdb gives TRBD2 as the D gene, but with no DNA this cannot be confirmed. The length of the CDR3 is 17 residues. Germline V gene data show CDR1 as MNHEY and CDR2 as SVGAGI. CDR3: CASSYEGLAGGGETQYF.

The gene calls are TRBV5-1 and TRBJ1-1; the D gene TCRdb calls, TRBD1, cannot be checked with no DNA. The CDR3 sequence is 15 residues long. Per germline, CDR1 SGHRS and CDR2 YFSETQ. The CDR3 is CASSPETGINTEAFF.

V usage is TRBV5-4 and J usage is TRBJ2-2; TCRdb's D gene call, TRBD2, goes unchecked for lack of DNA. Germline values: CDR1 SGHNT, CDR2 YYREEE (reference sequence). CDR3 length: 13 residues. The CDR3 is CASRTGNTGELFF.

The chain carries TRBV6-2 or TRBV6-3 and TRBJ2-1; TCRdb's D gene call, TRBD1, goes unchecked for lack of DNA. Germline loops: CDR1 MNHEY, CDR2 SVGEGT. The CDR3 loop spans 13 amino acids. CDR3 region: CASGPGGNNEQFF.